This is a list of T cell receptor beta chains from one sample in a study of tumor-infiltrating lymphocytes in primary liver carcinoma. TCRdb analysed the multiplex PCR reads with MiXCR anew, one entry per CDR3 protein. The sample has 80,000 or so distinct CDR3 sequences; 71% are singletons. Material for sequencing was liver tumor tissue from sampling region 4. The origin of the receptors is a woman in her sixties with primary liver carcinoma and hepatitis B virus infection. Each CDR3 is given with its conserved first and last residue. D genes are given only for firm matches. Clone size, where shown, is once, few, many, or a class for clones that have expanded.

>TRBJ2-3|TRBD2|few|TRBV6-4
TGTGCCAGCAGTGACTCTAGCGGGAGGGGAACAGATACGCAGTATTTT
CASSDSSGRGTDTQYF
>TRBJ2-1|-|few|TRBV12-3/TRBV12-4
TGTGTCAGCACCATCACAGGGTCACTTGTCAATGGGCAGTTCTTC
CVSTITGSLVNGQFF
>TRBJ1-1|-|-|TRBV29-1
TGCAGCATTGCAGGCCCGCTCAAAGCTTTCTTT
CSIAGPLKAFF
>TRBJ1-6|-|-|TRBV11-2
TGTGCCTGCAGCTTAGATCCTAATTCACCCCTCCGCTTT
CACSLDPNSPLRF
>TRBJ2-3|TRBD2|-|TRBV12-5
TGTGCTAGTGGTAACAGACTAGCGGGAGGCACAGATACGCAATATTTT
CASGNRLAGGTDTQYF
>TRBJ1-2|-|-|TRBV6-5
TGTGCCAGCAGTATCGGGACAATCTATGACTACACCTTC
CASSIGTIYDYTF
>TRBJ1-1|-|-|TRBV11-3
TGTGCCGGCAGCTACGGGGGGTCGGGCACTGGAGCTTTCTTT
CAGSYGGSGTGAFF
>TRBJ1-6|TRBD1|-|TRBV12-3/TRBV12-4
TGTACCAGCAGTAGGGGGACAGGGACTTTACCCCTCCACTTT
CTSSRGTGTLPLHF
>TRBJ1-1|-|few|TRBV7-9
TGTGCCAGCAGCTTATCCGTGATAGGGGTTTTCTTT
CASSLSVIGVFF
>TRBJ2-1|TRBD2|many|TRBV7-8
TGTGCCAGCAGCCCTCGGAGCGGGAGAACGGGTGAGCAGTTCTTC
CASSPRSGRTGEQFF
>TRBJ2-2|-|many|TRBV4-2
TGTGCCAGCAGCGCCTTTCGGACAGACACCGGGGAGCTGTTTTTT
CASSAFRTDTGELFF
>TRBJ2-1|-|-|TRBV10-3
TGTGCCATCAACGAGGGCCGAGAGCCGGGAGGGGGCGATGAGCAGTTCTTC
CAINEGREPGGGDEQFF
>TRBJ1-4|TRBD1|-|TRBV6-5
TGCACCAGCAGTTACAGGGGCGGGCGTGAAAAACTGTTTTTT
CTSSYRGGREKLFF
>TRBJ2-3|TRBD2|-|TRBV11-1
TGTGCCAGCAGCTTAAGGGTCCCTACTAGCGTGAGAGTGACAGATACACAGTATTTT
CASSLRVPTSVRVTDTQYF
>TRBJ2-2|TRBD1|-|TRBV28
TGTGCCAGCAGTTACCGGGACAGGGTCTCCGGGAAGCTGTTATTT
CASSYRDRVSGKLLF
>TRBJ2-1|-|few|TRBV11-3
TGTGCCAGCAGCTTAGGGGCCCATAGTCGCGAGGAGCAGTTCTTC
CASSLGAHSREEQFF
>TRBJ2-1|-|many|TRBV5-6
TGTGCCAGCAGCCCTCCGGACTTACACAATGAGCAGTTCTTC
CASSPPDLHNEQFF
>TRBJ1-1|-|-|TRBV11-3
TGTGCCAGCAGTTTAAGAGAAAACACCGAAGCTTTCTTT
CASSLRENTEAFF
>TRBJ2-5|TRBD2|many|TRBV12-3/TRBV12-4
TGTGCCAGCAGTTTACTGCGGGGGTACCAAGAGACCCAGTACTTC
CASSLLRGYQETQYF
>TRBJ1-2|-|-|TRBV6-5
TGTGCCAGCAGTTCATCAGGATGCAGGAACTATGGCTACACCTTC
CASSSSGCRNYGYTF
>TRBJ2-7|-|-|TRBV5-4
TGTGCCAGCAGCTTGGATGGCAGGAGGAGGTACGAGCAGTACTTC
CASSLDGRRRYEQYF
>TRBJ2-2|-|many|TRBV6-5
TGTGCCAGCAGATCCGGGGACTCTGACACCGGGGAGCTGTTTTTT
CASRSGDSDTGELFF
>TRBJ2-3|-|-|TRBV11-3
TGTGCCAGCAGCTTAAAGACAACTACAGATACGCAGTATTTT
CASSLKTTTDTQYF
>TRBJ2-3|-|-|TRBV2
TGTGCCAGCAGTGAGCAGATGGACTGGACAGATACGCAGTATTTT
CASSEQMDWTDTQYF
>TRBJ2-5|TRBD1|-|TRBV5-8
TGTGCCAACAGCTTCCGGACAGGGGATGTGGAGACCCAGTACTTC
CANSFRTGDVETQYF
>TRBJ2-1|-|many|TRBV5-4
TGTGCCAGCAGCTTTGGGGGTAACAATGAGCAGTTCTTC
CASSFGGNNEQFF
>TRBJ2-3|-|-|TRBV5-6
TGTGCCAGCAACTCCGGGACGGATACACAGTATTTT
CASNSGTDTQYF
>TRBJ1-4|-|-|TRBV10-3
TGTGCCATCAGTGCTACGAATGGAGCAACTAATGAGAAACTGTTTTTT
CAISATNGATNEKLFF
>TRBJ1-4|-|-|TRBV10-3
TGTGTCATCAGTGATGCCGGTTCGACCAATGAAAAACTGTTTTTT
CVISDAGSTNEKLFF
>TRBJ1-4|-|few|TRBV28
TGTGCCAGCAGGGGACCCCAGGTGGATGAAAAACTGTTTTTT
CASRGPQVDEKLFF
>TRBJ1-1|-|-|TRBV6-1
TGTGCCAGCAGTAAGCGAGGGGGCACTGAAGCTTTCTTT
CASSKRGGTEAFF
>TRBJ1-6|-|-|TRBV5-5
TGTGCCAGCTGCTTGATCAGGGGCCTTAATTCAGCCCTCCACTTT
CASCLIRGLNSALHF
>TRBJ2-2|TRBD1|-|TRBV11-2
TGTGCCAGCAGCCGAGGGGGCTCTTATGTCGCGAACACCCGGGAGCTGTTTTTT
CASSRGGSYVANTRELFF
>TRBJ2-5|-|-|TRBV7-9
TGTGCCAGCAGCTCAAGGGAGAGCGAGACCCAGTGCTTC
CASSSRESETQCF
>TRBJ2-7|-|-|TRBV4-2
TGTACCAGCAGCCGGATTAGTGGGGGAGAGCAGTACTTC
CTSSRISGGEQYF
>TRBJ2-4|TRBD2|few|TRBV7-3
TGTGCCAGCAGCTGGGGCGGGAGCGGGAAAAACATTCAGTACTTC
CASSWGGSGKNIQYF
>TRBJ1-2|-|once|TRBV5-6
TGTGCCAGCAGCCCGCTGGCGGGCTTGGGTCACAGTGAAGTAGACTCTGGCTACACCTTC
CASSPLAGLGHSEVDSGYTF
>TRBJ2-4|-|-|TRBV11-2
TGTGCCAGCAGCTTTGGTGGTCGGGGGCGCGACATTCAGTACTTC
CASSFGGRGRDIQYF
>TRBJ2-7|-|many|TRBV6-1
TGTGCCAGCAGTGAGATTGGGGGATCGGGGTACGAGCAGTACTTC
CASSEIGGSGYEQYF
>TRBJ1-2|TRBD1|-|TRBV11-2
TGTGCTAGCCGCTTGGACAGGAACTATGACTACACCTTC
CASRLDRNYDYTF
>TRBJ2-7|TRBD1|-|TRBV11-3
TGTGCCAGCAGCCCCGAGACAGGGGGCATCTACGAGCGGTACTTC
CASSPETGGIYERYF